This T cell receptor (beta chain) appears in the sequencing data of a study of blood T cell repertoires in COVID-19. About the study: COVID-19 samples collected from the United States, Italy and Spain covered acute and convalescent phases. T cells, B-cell-depleted T cells, or PBMCs supplied cDNA or gDNA.

The V end was cut by 0 bases, the J end by 4 bases, with 10 bases between. The germline V gene has CDR1 SGHRS and CDR2 YFSETQ. The CDR3 spans 14 residues. This clone was observed a few times. Study processing details: Amplified reference gene primers provided the basis for estimating nucleated cell counts. The repertoire was sequenced with immunoSEQ multiplex PCR; TCRdb's copy has only in-frame clones and lacks some. V and J calls and clone size follow that table, whereas D and trimming were derived from the DNA. The sample contains 25,000 to 30,000 clones, roughly 90% of which appear only once. This TCR came from a human donor in a cohort sampled during active COVID-19. The specimen was peripheral blood. V and J are TRBV5-1 and TRBJ1-2; D uncertain. In nucleotides, the CDR3 is TGCGCCAGCAGCTTGGATCCCGTCGGCTATGGCTACACCTTC. Translation gives CASSLDPVGYGYTF.